The present T cell receptor (beta chain) was sequenced within a study of blood T cell repertoires in COVID-19. The wider study: The United States, Italy and Spain provided the acute and convalescent COVID-19 samples. Nucleic acid was either cDNA or gDNA, and it came from T cells, B-cell-depleted T cells, or PBMCs.

CDR1 is SEHNR and CDR2 is FQNEAQ in the germline V gene (reference sequence). The CDR3 runs 13 residues. V was trimmed by 8 bases and J by 1 base, leaving 11 bases between them. In the authors' workflow: Amplification of reference gene primers was used by the study to estimate nucleated cell counts. Generated by immunoSEQ multiplex PCR, the TCRdb table keeps only in-frame clones and is missing some. Clonal size and the V and J genes are those of that table, whereas D and trimming came from the DNA. The sample has 150,000 to 200,000 clones, about 83% seen once. The chain links TRBV7-9 to TRBJ1-1; possible D gene TRBD1, 5 bases. What was sequenced was peripheral blood. This TCR derives from a woman younger than 35 who had recovered from COVID-19. CDR3 region: CASGITGNTEAFF. The CDR3 DNA reads TGTGCCAGCGGAATTACAGGGAACACTGAAGCTTTCTTT.